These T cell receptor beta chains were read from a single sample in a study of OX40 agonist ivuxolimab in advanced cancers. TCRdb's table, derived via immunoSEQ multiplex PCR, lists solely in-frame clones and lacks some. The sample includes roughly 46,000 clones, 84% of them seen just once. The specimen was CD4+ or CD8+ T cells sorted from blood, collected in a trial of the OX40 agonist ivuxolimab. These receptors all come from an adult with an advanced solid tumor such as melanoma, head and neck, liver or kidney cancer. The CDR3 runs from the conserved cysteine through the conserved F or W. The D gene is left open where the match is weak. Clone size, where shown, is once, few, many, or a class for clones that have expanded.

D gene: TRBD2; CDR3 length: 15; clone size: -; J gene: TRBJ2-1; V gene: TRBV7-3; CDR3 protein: CASSFTGTKTNEQFF; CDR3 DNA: TGTGCCAGCAGCTTCACCGGGACTAAGACCAATGAGCAGTTCTTC
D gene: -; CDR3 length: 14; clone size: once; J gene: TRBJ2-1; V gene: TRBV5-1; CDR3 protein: CASSLPKTDNEQFF; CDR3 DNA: TGCGCCAGCAGCTTACCCAAGACCGACAATGAGCAGTTCTTC
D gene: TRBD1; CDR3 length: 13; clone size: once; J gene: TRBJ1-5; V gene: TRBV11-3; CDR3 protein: CASSQQGVQPQHF; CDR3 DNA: TGTGCCAGCAGCCAACAGGGGGTTCAGCCCCAGCATTTT
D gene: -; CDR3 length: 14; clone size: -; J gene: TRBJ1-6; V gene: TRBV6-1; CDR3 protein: CAASQDRHNSPLHF; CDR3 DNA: TGTGCCGCATCCCAGGACAGACATAATTCACCCCTCCACTTT
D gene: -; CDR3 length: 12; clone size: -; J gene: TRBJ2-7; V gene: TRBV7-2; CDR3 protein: CASRDSAYEQYF; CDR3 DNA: TGTGCCAGCAGGGACAGTGCCTACGAGCAGTACTTC
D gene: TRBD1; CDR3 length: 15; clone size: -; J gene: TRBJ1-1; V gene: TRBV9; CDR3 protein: CASSVSGTANTEAFF; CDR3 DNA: TGTGCCAGCAGCGTATCCGGGACAGCGAACACTGAAGCTTTCTTT
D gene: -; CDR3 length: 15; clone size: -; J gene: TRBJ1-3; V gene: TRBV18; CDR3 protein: CASSPFTSSGNTIYF; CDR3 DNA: TGTGCCAGCTCACCATTCACCTCCTCTGGAAACACCATATATTTT
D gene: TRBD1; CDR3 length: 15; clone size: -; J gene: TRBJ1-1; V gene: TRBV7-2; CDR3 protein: CASSLRGPSGTEAFF; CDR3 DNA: TGTGCCAGCAGCTTAAGGGGGCCGTCGGGGACTGAAGCTTTCTTT
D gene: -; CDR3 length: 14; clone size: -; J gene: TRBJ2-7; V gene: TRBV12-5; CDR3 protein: CASGPGREPYEQYF; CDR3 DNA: TGTGCTAGTGGACCAGGCCGGGAGCCCTACGAGCAGTACTTC
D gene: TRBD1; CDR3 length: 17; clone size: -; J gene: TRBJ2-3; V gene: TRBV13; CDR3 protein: CASSQQWDRGRTDTQYF; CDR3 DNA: TGTGCCAGCAGCCAACAATGGGACAGGGGGCGAACAGATACGCAGTATTTT
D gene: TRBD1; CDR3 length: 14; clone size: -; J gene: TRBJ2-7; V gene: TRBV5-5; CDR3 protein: CASSRGTGNYEQYF; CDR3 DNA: TGTGCCAGCAGCCGCGGGACAGGGAACTACGAGCAGTACTTC
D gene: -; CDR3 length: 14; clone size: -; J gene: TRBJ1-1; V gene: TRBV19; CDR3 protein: CASSEQGEGAEAFF; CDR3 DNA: TGTGCCAGTAGTGAACAGGGCGAGGGGGCTGAAGCTTTCTTT
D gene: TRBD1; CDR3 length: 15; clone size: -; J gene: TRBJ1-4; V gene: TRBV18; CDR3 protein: CASSPRQGENEKLFF; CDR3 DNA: TGTGCCAGCTCACCCAGACAGGGGGAAAATGAAAAACTGTTTTTT
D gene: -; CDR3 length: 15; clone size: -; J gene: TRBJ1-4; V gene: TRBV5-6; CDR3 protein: CASSLGHKGNEKLFF; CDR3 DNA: TGTGCCAGCAGCTTGGGTCACAAGGGGAATGAAAAACTGTTTTTT
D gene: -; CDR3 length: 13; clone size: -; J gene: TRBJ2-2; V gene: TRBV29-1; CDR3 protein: CSVVTANTGELFF; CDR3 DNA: TGCAGCGTTGTCACAGCGAACACCGGGGAGCTGTTTTTT
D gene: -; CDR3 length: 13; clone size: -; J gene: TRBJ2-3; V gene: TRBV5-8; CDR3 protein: CASSRRIQGTQYF; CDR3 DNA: TGTGCCAGCAGCCGCAGGATCCAAGGAACGCAGTATTTT
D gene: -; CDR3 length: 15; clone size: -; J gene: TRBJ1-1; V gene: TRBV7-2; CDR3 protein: CASSFYWLSGTEAFF; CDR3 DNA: TGTGCCAGCAGCTTCTATTGGTTGTCGGGGACTGAAGCTTTCTTT
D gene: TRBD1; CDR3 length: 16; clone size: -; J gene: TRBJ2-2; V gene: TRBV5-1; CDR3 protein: CASSFQGVKVPGELFF; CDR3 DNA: TGCGCCAGCAGCTTCCAGGGGGTTAAAGTCCCCGGGGAGCTGTTTTTT
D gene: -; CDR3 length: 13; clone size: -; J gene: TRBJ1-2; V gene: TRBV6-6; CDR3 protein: CASSYSGVYGYTF; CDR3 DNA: TGTGCCAGCAGTTACTCTGGCGTCTATGGCTACACCTTC
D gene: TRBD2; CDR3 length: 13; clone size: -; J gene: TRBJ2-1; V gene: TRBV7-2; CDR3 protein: CASSRLAGFEQFF; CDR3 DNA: TGTGCCAGCAGCCGGCTAGCGGGGTTTGAGCAGTTCTTC
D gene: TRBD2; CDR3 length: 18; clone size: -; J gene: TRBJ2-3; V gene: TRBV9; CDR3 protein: CASSVGLRGGRVTDTQYF; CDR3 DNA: TGTGCCAGCAGCGTAGGGCTGCGGGGGGGCAGGGTAACAGATACGCAGTATTTT
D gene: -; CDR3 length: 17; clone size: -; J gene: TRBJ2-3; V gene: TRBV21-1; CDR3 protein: CASSTTGTSGFADTQYF; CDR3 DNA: TGTGCCAGCAGCACAACCGGGACTAGCGGGTTCGCAGATACGCAGTATTTT
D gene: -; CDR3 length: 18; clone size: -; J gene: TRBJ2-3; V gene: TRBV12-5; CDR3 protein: CASGLVRDGSSSTDTQYF; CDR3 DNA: TGTGCTAGTGGTTTGGTACGGGACGGTTCGAGTAGCACAGATACGCAGTATTTT
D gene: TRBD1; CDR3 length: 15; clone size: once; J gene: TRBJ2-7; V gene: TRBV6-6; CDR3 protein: CASSLVRQGLYEQYF; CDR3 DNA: TGTGCCAGCAGCCTAGTAAGACAGGGGCTCTACGAGCAGTACTTC
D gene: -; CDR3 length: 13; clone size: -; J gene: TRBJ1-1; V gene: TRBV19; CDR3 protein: CASSPVRGTEAFF; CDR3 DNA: TGTGCCAGTAGTCCCGTCCGGGGGACTGAAGCTTTCTTT
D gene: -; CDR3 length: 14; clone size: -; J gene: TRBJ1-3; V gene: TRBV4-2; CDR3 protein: CASSPPGVGNTIYF; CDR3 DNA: TGTGCCAGCAGCCCGCCTGGGGTGGGGAACACCATATATTTT
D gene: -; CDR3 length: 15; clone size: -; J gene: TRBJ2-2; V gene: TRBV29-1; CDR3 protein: CSAAGLGGPTGELFF; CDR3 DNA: TGCAGCGCCGCAGGTTTGGGGGGTCCCACCGGGGAGCTGTTTTTT
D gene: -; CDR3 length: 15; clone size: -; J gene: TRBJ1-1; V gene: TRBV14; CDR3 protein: CASSQDYRMNTEAFF; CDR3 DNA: TGTGCCAGCAGCCAAGATTATAGAATGAACACTGAAGCTTTCTTT
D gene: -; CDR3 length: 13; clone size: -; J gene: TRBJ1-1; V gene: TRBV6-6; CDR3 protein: CASSRSMNTEAFF; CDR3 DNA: TGTGCCAGCAGTAGATCCATGAACACTGAAGCTTTCTTT
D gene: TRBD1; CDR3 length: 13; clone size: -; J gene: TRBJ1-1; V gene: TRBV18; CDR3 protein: CASSLGQGTEAFF; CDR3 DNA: TGTGCCAGCTCACTGGGACAGGGCACTGAAGCTTTCTTT
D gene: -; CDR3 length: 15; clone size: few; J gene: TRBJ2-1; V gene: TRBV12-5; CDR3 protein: CASGPFRGPDNEQFF; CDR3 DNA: TGTGCTAGTGGTCCTTTCCGGGGACCTGACAATGAGCAGTTCTTC
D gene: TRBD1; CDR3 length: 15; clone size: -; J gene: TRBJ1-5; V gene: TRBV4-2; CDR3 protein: CASSQVRQGAQPQHF; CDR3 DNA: TGTGCCAGCAGCCAAGTACGACAGGGCGCTCAGCCCCAGCATTTT
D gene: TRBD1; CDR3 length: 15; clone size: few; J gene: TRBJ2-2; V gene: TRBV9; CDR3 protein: CASRDRTGNTGELFF; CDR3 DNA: TGTGCCAGCAGGGACAGGACAGGGAACACCGGGGAGCTGTTTTTT
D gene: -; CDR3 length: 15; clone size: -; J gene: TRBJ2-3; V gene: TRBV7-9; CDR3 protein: CASSPLQRGTDTQYF; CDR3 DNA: TGTGCCAGCAGCCCGCTGCAGCGAGGCACAGATACGCAGTATTTT
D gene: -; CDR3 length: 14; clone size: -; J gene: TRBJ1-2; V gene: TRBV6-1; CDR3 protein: CASRVRTDNYGYTF; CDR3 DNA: TGTGCCAGCAGGGTCCGGACGGACAACTATGGCTACACCTTC
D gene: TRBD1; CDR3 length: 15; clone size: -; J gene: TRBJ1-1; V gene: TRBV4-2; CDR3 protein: CASSQTPTGVDEAFF; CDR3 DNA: TGTGCCAGCAGCCAAACCCCGACAGGGGTGGATGAAGCTTTCTTT
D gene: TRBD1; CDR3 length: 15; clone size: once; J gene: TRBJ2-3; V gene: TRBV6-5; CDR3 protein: CASSYGQVITDTQYF; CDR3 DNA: TGTGCCAGCAGTTACGGACAGGTGATCACAGATACGCAGTATTTT